Listed below are T cell receptor beta chains from one sample, sequenced in a study of T cells in tuberculosis. Profiled with immunoSEQ multiplex PCR; TCRdb holds only in-frame clones, not every one. This table holds approximately 57,000 clones, approximately 91% found once. Sequenced material: CD1b-GMM tetramer-negative cells sorted from PBMCs. The receptor source for this set is an adult woman with latent tuberculosis. Each CDR3 is given with its conserved first and last residue. Part of the rows lack a size; the others show once, few, many or a class for expanded clones.

V	size	CDR3
TRBV9	NA	CASSVDPGPMNTEAFF
TRBV5-1	NA	CASSFGQGLGSPLHF
TRBV5-1	NA	CASSSGLAIHEQFF
TRBV4-3	few	CASSQGSLPNEKLFF
TRBV13	NA	CASSSLTRWGEETQYF
TRBV7-6	NA	CASSLTVRGILEETQYF
TRBV30	once	CAWSVIRNTEAFF
TRBV19	NA	CASSISGTGSWDTQYF
TRBV19	NA	CASSPGVGMDYGYTF
TRBV29-1	NA	CSVEGTKHRGQLTDTQYF
TRBV18	NA	CASSPGAVNTEAFF
TRBV30	once	CAWKSDNSYEQYF
TRBV19	few	CASSSYRGHGTGELFF
TRBV5-1	NA	CASSTGQTGELFF
TRBV19	NA	CASSESGANVLTF
TRBV12-5	NA	CASGSLTEAFF
TRBV21-1	NA	CARGRDQPQHF
TRBV5-6	NA	CASSPGLAGRSTDTQYF
TRBV4-2	NA	CASSQGGVAGVYEQYF
TRBV28	NA	CASSLQGYGYTF
TRBV5-4	NA	CASSFRTGIVHQAEAFF
TRBV30	NA	CAWSWRGNEQFF
TRBV18	NA	CASSPGTALEETQYF
TRBV10-1	NA	CASQEGGRFRNSPLHF
TRBV6-4	NA	CASSQGRDTDTQYF
TRBV7-2	NA	CASSATSGTRYEQYF
TRBV6-1	NA	CASSEALQGNYGYTF
TRBV9	NA	CASSASGSLVTSTDTQYF
TRBV9	NA	CASSVGAGGEQYF